This T cell receptor (beta chain) is drawn from a study of early T cells in non-severe SARS-CoV-2 infection. In this sample, this clonotype turned up many times. CDR1 and CDR2 (germline): SGHRS, YFSETQ. The V and J ends lost 4 bases and 4 bases respectively, with 17 bases between them. The length of the CDR3 is 15 residues. TCRdb redid the calling of the 5' RACE reads with MiXCR, one entry per CDR3 protein. The repertoire holds 98,000 or so distinct CDR3 sequences, roughly 11% seen once, with 4% to 5.5% in the top ten. The sequenced sample consisted of whole blood. J is TRBJ2-5 and V is TRBV5-1, with D perhaps being TRBD1 or TRBD2 (6 bases each). The clonotype was recovered from an adult who was a healthcare worker with PCR-confirmed SARS-CoV-2 infection or an uninfected control (not recorded which). The CDR3 region is CASSPGTSGRETQYF. CDR3 bases: TGCGCCAGCAGCCCGGGGACATCCGGGAGAGAGACCCAGTACTTC.